These 23 T cell receptor beta chains were sequenced from one sample in a study of blood T cell repertoires in COVID-19. This table comes from immunoSEQ multiplex PCR, and its TCRdb copy is limited to in-frame clones, with some not included. Seen here are 65,000 to 90,000 clones, around 80% observed once, and the top ten hold around 2.3%. The specimen sequenced was peripheral blood. The receptors shown here come from a man older than 75 with active or convalescent COVID-19.

The chain couples TRBV2 to TRBJ2-7; D is possibly TRBD2 (5 bases). Germline values: CDR1 SNHLY, CDR2 FYNNEI. V was clipped by 4 bases and J by 3 bases, with 10 bases between them. CDR3 length equals 13 residues. The DNA for the CDR3 is TGTGCCAGCAGTGCGGGGTACCACTACGAGCAGTACTTC. Its protein is CASSAGYHYEQYF.

V gene TRBV4-2 combines with J gene TRBJ1-2, with a tentative D call TRBD1 (6 bases). The CDR3 has 14 amino acids. Trimming removed 2 bases from V and 6 bases from J, with 13 bases in between. Germline V gene data show CDR1 as LGHNA and CDR2 as YNFKEQ. CDR3 protein: CASSQTQGLNGYTF. The CDR3 DNA is TGTGCCAGCAGCCAAACCCAGGGGTTAAATGGCTACACCTTC.

V gene TRBV5-1 combines with J gene TRBJ2-6; a possible D gene is TRBD2 (6 bases). The V end was cut by 0 bases, the J end by 2 bases, with 24 bases between. The CDR3 contains 21 residues. Germline V CDR1 and CDR2: SGHRS, YFSETQ. The CDR3 DNA reads as TGCGCCAGCAGCTTGGGTTATTCTTCGCTAGCGCGAGGCCCTGGGGCCAACGTCCTGACTTTC. Amino acid sequence: CASSLGYSSLARGPGANVLTF.

The chain couples TRBV7-9 to TRBJ1-5, with unresolved D. This CDR3 is built from 17 residues. The V end lost 1 base, the J end lost 0 bases, and 13 bases lay between the germline ends. Per germline, CDR1 SEHNR and CDR2 FQNEAQ (reference sequence). The CDR3 spells CASSLGYNPDSNQPQHF. CDR3 DNA: TGTGCCAGCAGCTTAGGGTACAACCCAGATAGCAATCAGCCCCAGCATTTT.

The chain carries TRBV28 and TRBJ2-7; TRBD2 matches 11 bases. Trimming took 6 bases from V and 7 from J; bases not matched to a gene: 2. There are 12 residues in the CDR3. Germline CDR1 MDHEN, CDR2 SYDVKM. Here the CDR3 reads CASRRTSGEQYF. The CDR3 DNA reads as TGTGCCAGCAGACGGACTAGCGGGGAGCAGTACTTC.

The chain carries TRBV12-2 and TRBJ1-4. TRBV12-2 is shown as a pseudogene. The CDR3 is 14 residues long. CDR3 nucleotide sequence: TGTGCAGGAGGGCAGGAGGCAGTGAATGAAAAACTGTTTTTT. Protein product: CAGGQEAVNEKLFF.

A single count supports this clone. The chain uses TRBV6-2 or TRBV6-3 and TRBJ1-2; D may be TRBD1 (6 bases). Trimming stripped 0 bases from V and 0 bases from J, with 8 bases between. The V gene's germline CDR1 is MNHEY and CDR2 SVGEGT. The CDR3 runs to 15 residues. This CDR3 reads CASSYSRTANYGYTF. The CDR3 nucleotides are TGTGCCAGCAGTTACTCGAGGACAGCTAACTATGGCTACACCTTC.

This clone was seen only once. The chain carries TRBV18 and TRBJ1-1; 7 nucleotides align to TRBD1. Trimming removed 2 bases from V and 6 bases from J; junction bases left unmatched: 12. Germline V gene sequence: CDR1 KGHSH, CDR2 LQKENI. The CDR3 length is 16 residues. CDR3 in amino acids: CASSPSRGTIVSEAFF. In nucleotides, the CDR3 is TGTGCCAGCTCACCATCCAGGGGGACGATTGTTTCTGAAGCTTTCTTT.

This clone was seen a single time. J is TRBJ2-3 and V is TRBV19; 8 bases line up with TRBD1. The J segment lost 5 bases and the V segment lost 5 bases, leaving 6 bases of the junction unmatched. The CDR3 extends over 14 amino acids. Germline-derived CDR1 and CDR2 are LNHDA and SQIVND (reference sequence). The CDR3: CASSLAGGKDTQYF. The CDR3 DNA reads TGTGCCAGTAGTCTGGCAGGGGGCAAAGATACGCAGTATTTT.

The chain recombines TRBV19 with TRBJ2-1; 10 nucleotides line up with TRBD2. Trimming at V came to 5 bases and at J to 8 bases, leaving 9 bases not matched to a gene. The CDR3 runs 15 residues. Germline CDR1 reads LNHDA; CDR2 reads SQIVND (reference sequence). CDR3 amino acids: CASSPQRGGRDEQFF. Written as DNA, the CDR3 is TGTGCCAGTAGTCCCCAGCGGGGGGGCCGCGATGAGCAGTTCTTC.

J is TRBJ2-5 and V is TRBV9; TRBD2 agrees at 11 bases. The CDR3 runs 16 residues. V trimming: 0 bases; J trimming: 5 bases; junction bases outside the gene matches: 6. In germline, CDR1 is SGDLS, CDR2 YYNGEE. DNA of the CDR3: TGTGCCAGCAGCGTAGGGTTAGCGGGAGGGTTGGAGACCCAGTACTTC. Translated, it gives CASSVGLAGGLETQYF.

This clone has just a few counts. The V and J genes are TRBV6-5 and TRBJ1-6; the D gene is possibly TRBD1 (5 bases). CDR3 length equals 14 residues. Deletions cut 8 bases from V and 3 bases from J, with 11 bases between. Germline-derived CDR1 and CDR2 are MNHEY and SVGAGI. CDR3 loop: CASVQVIYNSPLHF. The CDR3 nucleotides read TGTGCCAGCGTACAGGTTATCTATAATTCACCCCTCCACTTT.

There are a few counts of this clone. The V gene is TRBV5-4, the J gene TRBJ1-4, with a tentative D call TRBD1 (5 bases). The V end was cut by 8 bases, the J end by 0 bases, with 11 bases between. The CDR3 totals 14 residues. The germline V gene encodes CDR1 SGHNT and CDR2 YYREEE (reference sequence). The DNA of the CDR3 is TGTGCCAGAAGGAGGGGAGCAACTAATGAAAAACTGTTTTTT. Its translation is CARRRGATNEKLFF.

This clone has just one count. J is TRBJ1-4 and V is TRBV2; D is uncertain. The V and J ends lost 7 bases and 5 bases respectively, with 11 bases between them. Germline V CDR1 and CDR2: SNHLY, FYNNEI. There are 13 residues in the CDR3. The chain's CDR3 is CASTEHPNEKLFF. In nucleotides, the CDR3 is TGTGCCAGCACAGAACACCCCAATGAAAAACTGTTTTTT. Supplemented by reference TRBV2 and TRBJ1-4, the full variable domain reads EPEVTQTPSHQVTQMGQEVILRCVPISNHLYFYWYRQILGQKVEFLVSFYNNEISEKSEIFDDQFSVERPDGSNFTLKIRSTKLEDSAMYFCASTEHPNEKLFFGSGTQLSVL.

The chain combines TRBV12-2 with TRBJ2-1; TRBD2, the table's D call, lacks a check against the DNA. TRBV12-2 is deemed a pseudogene. This CDR3 comprises 13 residues. CDR3: CASRLGGNNEQFF. The CDR3 region has the DNA TGTGCAAGTCGCTTAGGCGGTAACAATGAGCAGTTCTTC.

This chain joins TRBV7-8 and TRBJ1-6; 10 nucleotides line up with TRBD1. The CDR3 length is 15 residues. V lost 7 bases to trimming and J lost 4 bases; unmatched junction nucleotides: 4. Germline V CDR1 and CDR2: SGHVS, FQNEAQ. This chain's CDR3 is CASTLGQGYNSPLHF. The CDR3 DNA reads as TGTGCCAGCACCCTGGGACAGGGGTATAATTCACCCCTCCACTTT.

The chain employs TRBV6-5 and TRBJ1-4; 11 nucleotides align to TRBD1. V dropped 4 bases and J dropped 6; count of bases not matched to a gene: 4. CDR1 and CDR2 (germline): MNHEY, SVGAGI. This CDR3 is 15 amino acids long. The CDR3 loop is CASSFSDRGHEKLFF. The CDR3, as DNA: TGTGCCAGCAGTTTCTCGGACAGGGGGCATGAAAAACTGTTTTTT.

The rearrangement links TRBV5-1 to TRBJ1-4, with TRBD1 as a possible D gene (6 bases). V was cut by 4 bases and J by 7 bases, with 11 bases left in between. The CDR3 totals 13 residues. CDR1 SGHRS and CDR2 YFSETQ come from the germline V gene. The CDR3 DNA is TGCGCCAGCAGCCGGGGAGGGGGTGAAAAACTGTTTTTT. Its protein is CASSRGGGEKLFF.

The rearrangement joins TRBV19 to TRBJ1-4; no clear D gene. V was cut by 4 bases and J by 0 bases, with 12 bases left in between. The CDR3 contains 16 residues. Germline CDR1 LNHDA, CDR2 SQIVND (reference sequence). In DNA form, the CDR3 reads TGTGCCAGTAGTAGTAGACTGACTGCAACTAATGAAAAACTGTTTTTT. Translating gives CASSSRLTATNEKLFF.

The rearrangement uses TRBV9 and TRBJ2-7; D is possibly TRBD1 (6 bases). The CDR3 is made up of 13 amino acids. The V end lost 1 base, the J end lost 7 bases, and 12 bases lay between the germline ends. Germline V gene lookup returns CDR1 SGDLS and CDR2 YYNGEE. As DNA, the CDR3 is TGTGCCAGCAGCGTACGGGACAAAGGGGAGCAGTACTTC. Encoded protein: CASSVRDKGEQYF.

This chain uses TRBV5-1 with TRBJ2-5; 10 nucleotides match TRBD2. V lost 3 bases to trimming and J lost 3 bases; unmatched junction nucleotides: 5. Germline V gene lookup returns CDR1 SGHRS and CDR2 YFSETQ. This CDR3 comprises 15 residues. This CDR3 reads CASSWTGTSEETQYF. The DNA of the CDR3 is TGCGCCAGCAGCTGGACCGGGACTAGCGAAGAGACCCAGTACTTC.

V is TRBV5-4 and J is TRBJ1-3; 7 bases match TRBD1. Germline CDR1 SGHNT, CDR2 YYREEE (reference sequence). There are 15 residues in the CDR3. Trimming took 3 bases from V and 3 from J; bases not matched to a gene: 6. CDR3 in amino acids: CASSSNTGVGNTIYF. The DNA for the CDR3 is TGTGCCAGCAGCTCTAATACAGGGGTTGGAAACACCATATATTTT.

The CDR3: CAIGTGTATNEKLFF. The CDR3 DNA reads as TGTGCCATCGGGACAGGAACCGCAACTAATGAAAAACTGTTTTTT. This sequence joins TRBV10-3 and TRBJ1-4; 8 nucleotides match TRBD1. This CDR3 region has 15 residues. With 8 bases clipped from V and 0 bases from J, the junction kept 5 bases outside the gene matches. The germline gives CDR1 ENHRY, CDR2 SYGVKD.